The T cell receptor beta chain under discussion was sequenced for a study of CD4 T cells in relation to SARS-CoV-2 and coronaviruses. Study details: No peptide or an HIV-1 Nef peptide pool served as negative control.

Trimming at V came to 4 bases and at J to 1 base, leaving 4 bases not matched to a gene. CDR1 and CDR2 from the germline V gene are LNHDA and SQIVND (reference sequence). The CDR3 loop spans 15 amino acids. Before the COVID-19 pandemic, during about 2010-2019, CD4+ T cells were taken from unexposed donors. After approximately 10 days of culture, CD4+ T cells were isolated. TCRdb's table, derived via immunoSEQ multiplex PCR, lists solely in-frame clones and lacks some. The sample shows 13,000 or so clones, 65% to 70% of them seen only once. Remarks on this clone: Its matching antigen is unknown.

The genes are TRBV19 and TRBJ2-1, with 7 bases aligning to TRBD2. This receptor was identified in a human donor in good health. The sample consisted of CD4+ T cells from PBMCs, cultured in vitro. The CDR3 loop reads CASSTASGSYNEQFF. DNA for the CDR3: TGTGCCAGTAGTACTGCTAGCGGATCCTACAATGAGCAGTTCTTC.